This T cell receptor beta chain was obtained from a study of shared clonotypes between healthy human individuals (dated by TCRdb to 2020 to 2021). General notes on the study: The cohort comprised a couple of women and a few men aged 18 to 49 years. Per donor, three plates each were used for CD4 naive and CD4 memory, two for CD8 naive, and one for CD8 memory. The study deeply sequenced blood TCR repertoires of five healthy adults to estimate repertoire size and the extent of clonotype sharing between individuals. To increase sequencing depth and limit assay-specific biases, TCR repertoire library preparation and sequencing were carried out by different laboratories using diverse techniques. Per donor, leukapheresis produced somewhere between about 0.94 and 10 billion PBMCs.

Donors were healthy HIV-negative adults with no recently reported acute infections or vaccinations. Only Caucasian adults living in Nashville, Tennessee, USA were represented among the donors. The CD8 memory samples were a combination of magnetically selected CD45RO+ cells and CCR7-negative CD45RA+ effector memory (TemRA) cells. Blood was obtained by leukapheresis, after which PBMCs were separated by Ficoll-Histopaque density gradient centrifugation and cryopreserved in liquid nitrogen vapor phase. Purity and quantity of every magnetically sorted T cell population were checked by analytical flow cytometry. Each sorted fraction had its genomic DNA isolated and then quantified by UV absorbance on a Nanodrop 2000c. Using the deep immunoSEQ assay, multiplex PCR amplified TCR CDR3 regions from genomic DNA. For each cell subset, the extracted genomic DNA was distributed evenly across all wells of several immunoSEQ 96-well plates, and each plate served as one replicate. For sorted subsets, each replicate PCR was loaded with 150 to 250 ng genomic DNA, equivalent to about 33,000 T cell genomes. The purified libraries were quantified using a Qubit 3.0 fluorometer, sized with a Bioanalyzer 2100, and then quantified again using the KAPA Library Quantification kit. A separate single-read 150-cycle Illumina NextSeq 550 flow cell was used to sequence each immunoSEQ 96-well plate. The authors' analysis ran thus. Because only junctional sequences without quality scores were contained in the immunoSEQ output, filtering matching that applied to full-length reads could not be performed. To assign V/J genes and CDR3, sequences were annotated against IMGT germline references using PyIR, a Python wrapper for IgBLAST v1.9. Any read was removed if the V/J assignment was weak (E-value above 1e-6), the CDR3 was missing, or the read contained stop codons, out-of-frame junctions, or ambiguous translated residues. V3J clonotypes were defined as sequences sharing the same inferred V gene, J gene, and CDR3 amino acid sequence. To compute the percentage overlap between repertoires, the number of shared unique clonotypes was divided by the size of the smaller repertoire. RTK rarefaction, the Chao1 estimator, and Recon v2.1 estimates of unobserved clonotypes were used to assess repertoire richness. Generation probabilities for all TCRbeta clonotypes obtained by the gDNA method from a handful of donors were computed using OLGA. TCRdb stores this immuneACCESS table with in-frame sequences only. Part of the clones is absent; in the studies checked, under half of the shortfall reflects unresolved V genes, and no reason is known for the rest. V and J calls and clone size are given by that table; D and trimming were obtained from the DNA. This sample lists about 110,000 clones; under 70% were detected once. Under 30% of the sample lies in the top ten.

From the cysteine up to the phenylalanine, the CDR3 has a length of 13 residues. Left in the record is the CDR3 DNA by itself, 39 bases read in frame from the first base. As encoded in the germline V gene (reference sequence), CDR1 is LNHNV while CDR2 is YYDKDF. The germline ends are 16 bases apart after V is trimmed by 7 bases and J by 6 bases. Note on this clone: It has no known antigen specificity. Base qualities are missing; no much larger clone stands one base away.

What the authors observed across the whole study: Higher generation probabilities were observed for clonotypes shared by all four sorted-subset donors than for non-shared clonotypes. Sampling was restricted to blood, and TCR repertoires in tissue are likely to differ from TCR repertoires in blood. Naive subsets generally had larger estimated clonotype richness than memory subsets. Even with the large sequencing depth, rarefaction of the sorted-subset datasets indicated that sequencing was incomplete. Sharing across a few donors was observed for approximately 5% of naive CD4, over 3% of naive CD8, about 2.5% of memory CD4, and about 0.4% of memory CD8 clonotypes. Based on pairwise subsampling, the degree of clonotype sharing among donors was expected to be affected by sequencing depth. Because the study included only a small number of donors, the genetic and exposure-history diversity represented was limited.

The source material was memory CD8+ T cells sorted from blood. The sample's cell subset or site label is to be understood as: CD45RO+ cells pooled with CCR7-negative TemRA cells. This clonotype was obtained from a woman in her twenties or thirties in good health. The chain couples TRBV15 to TRBJ2-7; the D gene assignment is ambiguous. The CDR3 region reads CATNIVLSPEQYF. Read as DNA, the sequence is TGTGCCACCAACATCGTGTTGTCACCCGAGCAGTACTTC.